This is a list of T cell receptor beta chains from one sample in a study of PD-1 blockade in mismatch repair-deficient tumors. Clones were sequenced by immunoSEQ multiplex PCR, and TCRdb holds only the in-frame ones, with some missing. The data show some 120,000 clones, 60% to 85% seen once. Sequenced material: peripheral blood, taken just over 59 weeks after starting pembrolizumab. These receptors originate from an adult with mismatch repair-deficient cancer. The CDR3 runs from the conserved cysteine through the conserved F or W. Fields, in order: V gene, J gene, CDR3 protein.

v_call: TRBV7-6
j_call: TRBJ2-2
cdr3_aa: CASSLIGQGMGYTGELFF

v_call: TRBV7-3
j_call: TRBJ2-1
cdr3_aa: CASSPGTNNEQFF

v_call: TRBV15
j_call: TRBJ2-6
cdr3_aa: CATSRALLPGTGWSGANVLTF

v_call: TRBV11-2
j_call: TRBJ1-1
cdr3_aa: CASSLDASRNTEAFF

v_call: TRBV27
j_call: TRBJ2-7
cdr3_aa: CASKPSGGVLYEQYF

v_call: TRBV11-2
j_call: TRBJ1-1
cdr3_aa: CASSLRGSLNTEAFF

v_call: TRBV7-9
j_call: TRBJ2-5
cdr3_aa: CASSLGQGAERETQYF

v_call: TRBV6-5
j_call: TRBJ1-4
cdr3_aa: CATTKRERLNEKLFF

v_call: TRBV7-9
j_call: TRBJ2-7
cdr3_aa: CASSRRWEGLYEQYF

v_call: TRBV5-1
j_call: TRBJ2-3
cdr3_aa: CASSLDEKRIRYF

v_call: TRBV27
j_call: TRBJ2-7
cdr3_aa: CASSLGPSVYEQYF

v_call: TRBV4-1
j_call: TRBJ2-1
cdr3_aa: CASSQVLTSYNEQFF

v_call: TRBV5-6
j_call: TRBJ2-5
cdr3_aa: CASSFGTGGGWVGETQYF

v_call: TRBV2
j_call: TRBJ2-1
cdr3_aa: CASSGTSPSSYNEQFF

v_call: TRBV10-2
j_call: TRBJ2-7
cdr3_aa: CASKAGGYEQYF

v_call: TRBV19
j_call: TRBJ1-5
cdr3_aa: CASSIAGQPYQPQHF

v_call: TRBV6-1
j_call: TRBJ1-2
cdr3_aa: CASSEGREMVDYGYTF

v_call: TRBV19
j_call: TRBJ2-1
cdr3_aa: CASSDRLAGPRYEQFF

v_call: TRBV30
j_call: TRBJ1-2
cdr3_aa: CAWSVPWGLRLGYTF

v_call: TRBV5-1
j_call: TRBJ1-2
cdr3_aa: CASSLERGQNYGYTF

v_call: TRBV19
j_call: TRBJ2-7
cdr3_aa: CASSIGFSRGGAYEQYF

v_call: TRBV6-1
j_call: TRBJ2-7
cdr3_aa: CASGTGAYEQYF

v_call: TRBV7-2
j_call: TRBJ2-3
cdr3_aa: CASREQKQTDTQYF

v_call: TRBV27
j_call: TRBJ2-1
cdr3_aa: CASSFGASGYNEQFF

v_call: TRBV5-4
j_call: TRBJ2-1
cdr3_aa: CASSRQGGEQFF

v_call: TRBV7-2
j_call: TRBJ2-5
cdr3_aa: CASSTLGAGGPETQYF

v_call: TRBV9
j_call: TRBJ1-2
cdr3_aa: CASSPTDSIAGGYTF

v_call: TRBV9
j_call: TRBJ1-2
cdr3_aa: CASSPSPQANYGYTF

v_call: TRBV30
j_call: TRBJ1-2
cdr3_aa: CAWSGTGGYGYTF

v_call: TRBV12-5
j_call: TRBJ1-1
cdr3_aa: CASGLGQGWAFF

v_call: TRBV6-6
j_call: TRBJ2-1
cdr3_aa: CASRSRDRSDEQFF